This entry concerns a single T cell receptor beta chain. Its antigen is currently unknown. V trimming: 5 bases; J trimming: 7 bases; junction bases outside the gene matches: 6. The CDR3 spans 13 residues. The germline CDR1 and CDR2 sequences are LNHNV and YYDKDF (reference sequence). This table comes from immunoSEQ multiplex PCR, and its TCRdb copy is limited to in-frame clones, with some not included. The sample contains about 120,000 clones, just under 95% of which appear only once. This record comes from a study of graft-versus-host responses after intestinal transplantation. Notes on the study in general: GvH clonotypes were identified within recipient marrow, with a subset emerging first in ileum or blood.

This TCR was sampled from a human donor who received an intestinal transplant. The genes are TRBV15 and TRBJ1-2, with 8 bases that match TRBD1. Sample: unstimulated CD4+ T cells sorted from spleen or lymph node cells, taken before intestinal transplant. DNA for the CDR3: TGTGCCACCAGCGGTAACAGGGGGGGTGGCTACACCTTC. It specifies CATSGNRGGGYTF.